These T cell receptor beta chains were read from a single sample in a study of early T cells in non-severe SARS-CoV-2 infection. TCRdb fed the 5' RACE reads into MiXCR, producing one record per CDR3 protein. The sample contains more than 80,000 distinct CDR3 sequences, roughly 13% of which appear only once. The sequencing input was whole blood. These receptors came from an adult who was a healthcare worker with PCR-confirmed SARS-CoV-2 infection or an uninfected control (not recorded which). Both conserved end residues are part of each CDR3. The order of the fields is V gene, D gene, J gene, clone size, CDR3 protein, CDR3 DNA. D genes are given only for firm matches. Rows give clone size only sometimes, using once, few, many, or a class for an expanded clone.

TRBV20-1,-,TRBJ2-2,many,CSARVPLSQDWGVNTGELFF,TGCAGTGCTAGAGTCCCTCTAAGTCAAGATTGGGGGGTGAACACCGGGGAGCTGTTTTTT
TRBV9,-,TRBJ1-1,many,CASSPPDRINTEAFF,TGTGCCAGCAGCCCCCCGGACCGGATCAACACTGAAGCTTTCTTT
TRBV20-1,-,TRBJ2-7,many,CSARQGYEQYF,TGCAGTGCTAGGCAGGGATACGAGCAGTACTTC
TRBV5-8,TRBD1,TRBJ2-5,many,CASSPQGTYQETQYF,TGTGCCAGCAGCCCACAGGGGACGTACCAAGAGACCCAGTACTTC
TRBV10-3,-,TRBJ1-3,many,CAIRVPAGNTIYF,TGTGCCATCCGAGTCCCCGCGGGAAACACCATATATTTT
TRBV12-3/TRBV12-4,-,TRBJ1-1,many,CASRTDMNTEAFF,TGTGCCAGCAGGACAGATATGAACACTGAAGCTTTCTTT
TRBV11-2,TRBD2,TRBJ2-5,many,CASSLSPGSGGPYIWETQYF,TGTGCCAGCAGCTTATCCCCGGGTAGCGGGGGGCCCTATATATGGGAGACCCAGTACTTC
TRBV5-1,-,TRBJ2-3,-,CASSLVAVGDTQYF,TGCGCCAGCAGCTTGGTTGCGGTGGGAGATACGCAGTATTTT
TRBV2,-,TRBJ2-2,few,CASSGLQGTGELFF,TGTGCCAGCAGTGGTCTCCAGGGGACCGGGGAGCTGTTTTTT
TRBV11-2,TRBD1,TRBJ2-6,many,CASSPFSQGAGANVLTF,TGTGCCAGCAGCCCTTTCAGCCAGGGGGCTGGGGCCAACGTCCTGACTTTC